Below, 16 T cell receptor beta chains from the same sample are listed, as sequenced in a study of T cell changes during pregnancy in multiple sclerosis (dated 2019 in TCRdb). The library was generated by the immunoSEQ multiplex PCR assay. As stored in TCRdb, this immuneACCESS dataset retains in-frame rearrangements with V and J assigned. A fraction of the clones does not appear; measured against another copy, unresolved V genes explain less than half of the discrepancy, and the remainder lacks a known reason. In this sample the table shows approximately 50,000 clones, about 90% of which occur a single time. The ten largest clones take up just over 0.55% of the sample. The source material was CD4+ T cells from peripheral blood mononuclear cells, sampled after pregnancy. The receptors stem from a female donor with multiple sclerosis, enrolled in a pregnancy study.

This clone was seen once. The chain has TRBV4-1 and TRBJ1-5, with TRBD1 identical over 10 bases. Trimming at V came to 0 bases and at J to 7 bases, leaving 6 bases not matched to a gene. Germline V CDR1 and CDR2: MGHRA, YSYEKL. This CDR3 spans 16 amino acids. CDR3 nucleotide sequence: TGCGCCAGCAGCCAAGATATGACAGGGGGCGGACAGCCCCAGCATTTT. Residues: CASSQDMTGGGQPQHF.

The count of this clone is one. The chain combines TRBV28 with TRBJ1-3; tentative D call: TRBD1 (5 bases). This CDR3 spans 14 amino acids. V was cut by 5 bases and J by 4 bases, with 12 bases left in between. Looked up from germline, CDR1 is MDHEN and CDR2 is SYDVKM. The CDR3 region has the DNA TGTGCCAGCAGTGCCAGGGCCTCGGGAAACACCATATATTTT. Protein sequence: CASSARASGNTIYF.

V gene TRBV7-9 combines with J gene TRBJ1-3, with 7 nucleotides matching TRBD1. There are 17 residues in the CDR3. CDR1 is SEHNR and CDR2 is FQNEAQ in the germline V gene (reference sequence). Losses at the gene ends were 4 bases for V and 0 bases for J; bases not matched to a gene: 9. The CDR3 DNA reads as TGTGCCAGCAGCTCGTCGACAGGGCGAATCTCTGGAAACACCATATATTTT. Translating gives CASSSSTGRISGNTIYF.

V and J are TRBV29-1 and TRBJ1-1, with D unclear. Trimming removed 3 bases at V and 0 bases at J, with 11 bases between. Germline V gene data show CDR1 as SQVTM and CDR2 as ANQGSEA. There are 14 residues in the CDR3. CDR3 sequence (DNA): TGCAGCGTTGAGAGGCAGATCATGAACACTGAAGCTTTCTTT. Protein product: CSVERQIMNTEAFF.

This chain uses TRBV7-3 with TRBJ2-5, with 11 bases aligning to TRBD2. This CDR3 spans 13 amino acids. V lost 5 bases to trimming and J lost 8 bases; unmatched junction nucleotides: 4. From germline, CDR1 is SGHTA and CDR2 FQGTGA. The CDR3 spells CASSLTSGKTQYF. The DNA of the CDR3 is TGTGCCAGCAGCCTGACTAGCGGGAAAACCCAGTACTTC.

Points on this clone: A junction boundary mismatches the germline segment, possibly from a read error. The chain employs TRBV28 and TRBJ2-7; 7 bases are a match to TRBD2. Germline CDR1 MDHEN, CDR2 SYDVKM. The CDR3 has 14 residues. Here the CDR3 DNA reads TGTGCCAGCAGTTTTCAGGGCGGGAGAGTTGAGCAGTGCTTC. It yields the protein CASSFQGGRVEQCF.

The chain uses TRBV1 and TRBJ1-1. TRBV1 is an annotated pseudogene. CDR3 length: 14 amino acids. The CDR3 DNA is TGCACCAGCAGCCAATTGTACGGAGTAGGTGAAGCTTTCTTT. Its protein product is CTSSQLYGVGEAFF.

V usage is TRBV19 and J usage is TRBJ2-3; 8 positions agree with TRBD1. Germline CDR1 LNHDA, CDR2 SQIVND (reference sequence). The CDR3 loop spans 15 amino acids. The ends lost 6 bases at V and 3 bases at J; junction bases unmatched: 8. The CDR3 spells CASSRTGIRTDTQYF. Here the CDR3 DNA reads TGTGCCAGTAGCAGGACAGGGATTCGTACAGATACGCAGTATTTT.

V usage is TRBV19 and J usage is TRBJ2-7, with D perhaps TRBD2 (6 bases). The CDR3 consists of 15 residues. The V end was cut by 3 bases, the J end by 4 bases, with 16 bases between. CDR1 and CDR2 (germline): LNHDA, SQIVND (reference sequence). Written as DNA, the CDR3 is TGTGCCAGTAGTATTGGAGGGGTCGGGATGTACGAGCAGTACTTC. It translates to CASSIGGVGMYEQYF.

V is TRBV28 and J is TRBJ1-1; 7 positions agree with TRBD1. The CDR3 has 16 residues. Germline V CDR1 and CDR2: MDHEN, SYDVKM. Losses at the gene ends were 5 bases for V and 0 bases for J; bases not matched to a gene: 9. The CDR3 sequence is CASSDPTGPLNTEAFF. The DNA of the CDR3 is TGTGCCAGCAGTGACCCGACAGGGCCGCTGAACACTGAAGCTTTCTTT.

The V and J genes are TRBV18 and TRBJ2-7, with 7 bases fitting TRBD2. Germline trimming cut 5 bases from V and 6 bases from J; bases unmatched to any gene: 7. Germline V gene data show CDR1 as KGHSH and CDR2 as LQKENI. CDR3 length: 13 amino acids. CDR3 in DNA: TGTGCCAGCTCAACCTCGCGGGAGACCGAGCAGTACTTC. This sequence encodes CASSTSRETEQYF.

The chain combines TRBV6-5 with TRBJ2-2, with D maybe TRBD2 (5 bases). The CDR3 is made up of 13 amino acids. Trimming removed 1 base at V and 8 bases at J, with 8 bases between. The germline gives CDR1 MNHEY, CDR2 SVGAGI. CDR3 sequence reads: CASSYLRGGELFF. The CDR3, as DNA: TGTGCCAGCAGTTACTTACGCGGGGGGGAGCTGTTTTTT.

The rearrangement uses TRBV5-1 and TRBJ2-1; D may be TRBD1 (6 bases). The CDR3 length is 14 residues. Germline V gene sequence: CDR1 SGHRS, CDR2 YFSETQ. V was trimmed by 4 bases and J by 9 bases, leaving 17 bases between them. CDR3 loop: CASSPNYRVGEQFF. CDR3 DNA: TGCGCCAGCAGCCCAAACTACAGGGTTGGTGAGCAGTTCTTC.

The rearrangement joins TRBV2 to TRBJ2-1; 14 bases match TRBD2. Germline lookup yields CDR1 SNHLY and CDR2 FYNNEI. With 6 bases clipped from V and 12 bases from J, the junction kept 13 bases outside the gene matches. The CDR3 totals 16 residues. For the CDR3, the DNA is TGTGCCAGCAGCGAGGGACTAGCGGGAGCCGGAGGGGCGCAGTTCTTC. Amino acids: CASSEGLAGAGGAQFF. The full variable domain, rest sourced from reference TRBV2 and TRBJ2-1, is EPEVTQTPSHQVTQMGQEVILRCVPISNHLYFYWYRQILGQKVEFLVSFYNNEISEKSEIFDDQFSVERPDGSNFTLKIRSTKLEDSAMYFCASSEGLAGAGGAQFFGPGTRLTVL.

The chain links TRBV9 to TRBJ2-7, with a tentative D call TRBD2 (6 bases). Germline CDR1 reads SGDLS; CDR2 reads YYNGEE. Trimming cost V 0 bases and J 4 bases, with 14 bases left between them. The CDR3 is made up of 15 amino acids. This CDR3 reads CASSVGEEGWYEQYF. As DNA, the CDR3 is TGTGCCAGCAGCGTAGGCGAGGAGGGATGGTACGAGCAGTACTTC. The entire variable domain, with the rest obtained from reference TRBV9 and TRBJ2-7, is as follows: DSGVTQTPKHLITATGQRVTLRCSPRSGDLSVYWYQQSLDQGLQFLIQYYNGEERAKGNILERFSAQQFPDLHSELNLSSLELGDSALYFCASSVGEEGWYEQYFGPGTRLTVT.

This chain links TRBV25-1 with TRBJ2-1, with D possibly matching TRBD2 (6 bases). In germline, CDR1 is MGHDK, CDR2 SYGVNS. Trimming cost V 0 bases and J 7 bases, with 10 bases left between them. This CDR3 region has 14 residues. CDR3 bases: TGTGCCAGCAGTGAATACGGGAGTCGGAATGAGCAGTTCTTC. Amino acid sequence: CASSEYGSRNEQFF. The full variable domain, in which reference TRBV25-1 and TRBJ2-1 provide the parts outside the CDR3, is EADIYQTPRYLVIGTGKKITLECSQTMGHDKMYWYQQDPGMELHLIHYSYGVNSTEKGDLSSESTVSRIRTEHFPLTLESARPSHTSQYLCASSEYGSRNEQFFGPGTRLTVL.